This T cell receptor (beta chain) was retrieved from a study of CD8 T cells in Susac syndrome. Roughly 0.45 to 1 ug RNA was reverse transcribed with random hexamers. Each CDR3 protein gets one entry after TCRdb re-called the immunoSEQ multiplex PCR reads with MiXCR. The sample contains 150,000 to 200,000 distinct CDR3 sequences, roughly 96% of which appear only once. The sample consisted of CD4+ T cells from PBMCs. The TCR comes from a human donor with multiple sclerosis.

This CDR3 is CASSSDRGHGYTF. The CDR3 region has the DNA TGTGCCAGCAGTTCCGACAGGGGCCATGGCTACACCTTC. The chain links TRBV27 to TRBJ1-2; TRBD1 agrees at 8 bases. CDR1 is MNHEY and CDR2 is SMNVEV in the germline V gene (reference sequence). The CDR3 is 13 amino acids. The J segment lost 6 bases and the V segment lost 4 bases, leaving 4 bases of the junction unmatched.